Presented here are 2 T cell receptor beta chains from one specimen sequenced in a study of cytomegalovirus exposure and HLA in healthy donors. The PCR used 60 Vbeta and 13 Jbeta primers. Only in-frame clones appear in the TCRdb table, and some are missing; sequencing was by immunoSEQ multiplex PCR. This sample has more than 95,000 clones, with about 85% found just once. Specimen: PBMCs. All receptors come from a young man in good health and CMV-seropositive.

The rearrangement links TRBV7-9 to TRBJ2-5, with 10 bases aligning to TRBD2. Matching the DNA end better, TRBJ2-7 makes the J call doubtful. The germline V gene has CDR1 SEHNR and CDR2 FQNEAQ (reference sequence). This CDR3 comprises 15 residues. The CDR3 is CASSPTSGISYEQYF. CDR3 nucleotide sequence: TGTGCCAGCAGCCCCACTAGCGGGATTTCCTACGAGCAGTACTTC.

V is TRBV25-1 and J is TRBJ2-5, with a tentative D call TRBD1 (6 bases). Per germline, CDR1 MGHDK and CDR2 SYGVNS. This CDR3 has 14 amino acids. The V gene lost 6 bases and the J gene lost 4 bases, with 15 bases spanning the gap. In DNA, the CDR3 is TGTGCCAGCAGGAAATCAGGGGTTCGAGAGACCCAGTACTTC. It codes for CASRKSGVRETQYF.